A single sample is the source of the 10 T cell receptor beta chains below, sequenced in a study of low-dose radiotherapy and immunotherapy resistance in tumors. Sample time point: before trial treatment. Gene-specific TRAV and TRBV primers were used for first-strand cDNA, covering alpha and beta chains. Amplification of TCRs used a constant-region primer and V-primer adapter for around 18 PCR cycles. TCRdb re-called the reads through MiXCR, storing one row per CDR3 protein. The sample consists of about 60,000 distinct CDR3 sequences, less than 25% of them appearing once. The sample in question was PBMCs, obtained before treatment. The receptors shown here come from a male donor with prostate cancer.

A remark on this clonotype: A far larger clone is just one base off, so this is likely a read error. The chain links TRBV6-6 to TRBJ2-2; TRBD2 agrees at 7 bases. The CDR3 sequence is 14 residues long. Germline CDR1 and CDR2: MNHNY and SVGAGI (reference sequence). V trimming: 6 bases; J trimming: 4 bases; junction bases outside the gene matches: 5. The CDR3 is CASRGWGGTGELFF. The CDR3 DNA reads as TGTGCCAGCAGGGGTTGGGGGGGCACCGGGGAGCTGTTTTTT.

This clonotype is termed medium-sized. The J gene is TRBJ2-6, the V gene TRBV5-1; TRBD1 aligns across 10 bases. V was pared by 4 bases and J by 1 base, with 14 bases of the junction left unmatched. The CDR3 is 20 amino acids. Germline-derived CDR1 and CDR2 are SGHRS and YFSETQ. DNA of the CDR3: TGCGCCAGCAGCATGCTGGGACAGGGGCCAGGGATTTCTGGGGCCAACGTCCTGACTTTC. Amino acid sequence: CASSMLGQGPGISGANVLTF.

At least ten counts were recorded for this clonotype. This rearrangement joins TRBV6-5 to TRBJ2-6; the D gene is possibly TRBD2 (6 bases). Trimming left V 7 bases short and J 0 bases short, with 19 bases between. Germline CDR1 and CDR2: MNHEY and SVGAGI. This CDR3 has 18 amino acids. The CDR3 here is CASTRISGGPSGANVLTF. Written as DNA, the CDR3 is TGTGCCAGCACCAGAATCTCCGGGGGACCCTCTGGGGCCAACGTCCTGACTTTC.

The chain uses TRBV27 and TRBJ1-1; perhaps TRBD1 as D (5 bases). CDR3 length equals 15 residues. Germline values: CDR1 MNHEY, CDR2 SMNVEV (reference sequence). The V and J ends lost 7 bases and 1 base respectively, with 16 bases between them. The CDR3 loop reads CASIKSGTENTEAFF. The DNA for the CDR3 is TGTGCCAGCATTAAAAGCGGGACGGAGAACACTGAAGCTTTCTTT.

This clonotype was picked up many times. The chain is built from TRBV6-1 and TRBJ2-7; TRBD2 is a possible D gene (6 bases). Between the trimmed V and J ends, which lost 0 bases and 6 bases, there was a span of 15 bases. From germline, CDR1 is MNHNS and CDR2 SASEGT. The CDR3 consists of 15 residues. CDR3 protein: CASSEALPARGEQYF. In DNA form, the CDR3 reads TGTGCCAGCAGTGAAGCGCTTCCGGCGCGGGGCGAGCAGTACTTC.

In its sample, this clonotype was seen many times. The chain joins TRBV6-2 or TRBV6-3 to TRBJ2-1, with 10 bases lining up with TRBD2. The CDR3 is 14 amino acids. The trim removed 6 bases at V and 6 bases at J, leaving 5 bases unmatched. Germline-derived CDR1 and CDR2 are MNHEY and SVGEGT. This CDR3 reads CASSRLAGLNEQFF. In nucleotides, the CDR3 is TGTGCCAGCAGCCGACTAGCGGGTCTCAATGAGCAGTTCTTC.

This clonotype was detected ten times or more. This chain joins TRBV7-2 and TRBJ2-1, with 9 bases matching TRBD1. Germline CDR1 is SGHTA and CDR2 is FQGNSA. This CDR3 comprises 15 residues. Trimming cost V 5 bases and J 4 bases; bases outside gene matches: 6. The CDR3 coding sequence is TGTGCCAGCAGCAGCCGGGACAGGGCTTACAATGAGCAGTTCTTC. Its protein product is CASSSRDRAYNEQFF.

The sample holds many counts of this clonotype. The chain couples TRBV20-1 to TRBJ1-2; D not certain. V lost 2 bases and J 4 bases, leaving 11 bases between the germline ends. Germline V CDR1 and CDR2: DFQATT, SNEGSKA (reference sequence). The CDR3 runs 13 residues. This chain's CDR3 is CSARPDGPYGYTF. For the CDR3, the DNA is TGCAGTGCTAGACCGGACGGGCCCTATGGCTACACCTTC.

This clonotype has only a few counts. J is TRBJ2-4 and V is TRBV9; TRBD1 matches 9 bases. V trimming: 1 base; J trimming: 8 bases; junction bases outside the gene matches: 10. The germline gives CDR1 SGDLS, CDR2 YYNGEE. This CDR3 is 16 amino acids long. The CDR3 region is CASSVLPGTGKHIQYF. In DNA form, the CDR3 reads TGTGCCAGCAGCGTACTGCCCGGGACAGGGAAGCACATTCAGTACTTC.

With respect to this clonotype: A far larger clone differs by one base, so this is likely a read error. CDR3: CVSSPRSGNTGELFF. The DNA of the CDR3 is TGCGTCAGCAGCCCCAGGTCAGGGAACACCGGGGAGCTGTTTTTT. The chain combines TRBV5-3 with TRBJ2-2; D unclear. TRBV5-3 is identified as an open reading frame with a role that is uncertain. The CDR3 is 15 residues long.